This TCR beta chain was observed in a study of blood T cell repertoires in COVID-19 (dated by TCRdb to the early 2020s). Turning to the overall study: Samples covering the acute and convalescent phases of COVID-19 were provided by collaborators in the United States, Italy and Spain. The prospective study material was composed of cDNA or gDNA derived from T cells, B-cell-depleted T cells, or PBMCs. The dataset comprised deeply sampled blood TCRbeta repertoires from subjects exposed to, actively infected with, or recovered from COVID-19. The repertoires were released in a freely available public database meant as a resource for research on the immune response to SARS-CoV-2. Samples came from the ongoing ImmuneRACE study (first 160 participants) plus 1,254 subjects from 6 global collaborators. Sample metadata almost always included a de-identified subject ID, COVID-19 status, age in years and sex. HLA class I and class II types, where available, came from metadata supplied by the sample provider rather than from assay-based typing.

The collaborating institutions used their own protocols to collect whole blood in K2EDTA tubes. For TCRbeta analysis, collaborators shipped samples as frozen whole blood, isolated PBMCs, or DNA extracted from either of those sample types. In regard to this clone: No cognate antigen has been identified for it. Base qualities are not recorded, but no much larger clone differs from it by a single base.

What the authors observed across the whole study: The amount of clinical and demographic metadata varied by source and participant and was provided uncurated.

TCRbeta CDR3 regions were amplified from genomic DNA using the immunoSEQ Assay, a bias-controlled multiplex PCR. Per the authors' processing: Nucleated cell counts per sample were estimated from amplification of reference gene primers within the assay. To quantify the absolute abundance of each unique TCRbeta CDR3 rearrangement, sequence reads were collapsed and filtered. For each sample, productive Simpson clonality was calculated as the square root of Simpson's diversity index over productive rearrangements. TCRdb holds this immuneACCESS table with in-frame rearrangements only. Some clones are missing; in checked studies, unresolved V genes explain under half, and the rest has no known cause. From that table come the V and J calls and clone size; the DNA was used to work out D and trimming. For this sample the table gives over 100,000 clones, of which approximately 90% were detected only once. Approximately 19% of the sample goes to the ten largest clones.

The clonotype was recovered from a human donor with acute or convalescent COVID-19. The donor label of this sample is uncertain. Sequencing was performed on peripheral blood.

The CDR3 reads as follows: CASRTDEAFF. The nucleotide sequence is given as TGTGCCAGCAGAACAGATGAAGCTTTCTTT. This receptor chain uses TRBV6-4 and TRBJ1-1; no D gene is confidently identified. The CDR3 starts with the cysteine, ends with the phenylalanine, and has 10 residues. Solely the CDR3 DNA is kept, with 30 bases framed from the first base. The V end loses 6 bases and the J end loses 7 bases, and a stretch of 6 bases separates them. In the germline V gene, CDR1 corresponds to MRHNA and CDR2 to SNTAGT.